Described below is a single TCR beta chain sequence and its context. Its antigen is currently unknown. The data originate from a study of early T cells in non-severe SARS-CoV-2 infection. Study overall: The sequenced material was bulk RNA from unsorted whole blood, and its chains were unpaired.

Whole-study findings and limits: Reliance on VDJdb matching favored anti-spike CD8 responses; private and CD4 specificities were missed.

The library protocol tagged individual cDNA molecules with unique molecular identifiers. TCRdb reanalysed the 5' RACE reads using MiXCR and keeps one entry per CDR3 protein. The data show 75,000 to 100,000 distinct CDR3 sequences, around a sixth seen once. Sample: whole blood. This sequence was found in an adult who was a healthcare worker with PCR-confirmed SARS-CoV-2 infection or an uninfected control (not recorded which).

CDR3: CASSSGTSYTF. As DNA, the CDR3 is TGTGCCAGCAGTTCAGGGACGAGCTACACCTTC. This chain joins TRBV12-3 or TRBV12-4 and TRBJ1-2; TRBD1 might be the D (5 bases). CDR3 length: 11 amino acids. V shed 4 bases and J shed 9 bases, with 9 bases lying between them.